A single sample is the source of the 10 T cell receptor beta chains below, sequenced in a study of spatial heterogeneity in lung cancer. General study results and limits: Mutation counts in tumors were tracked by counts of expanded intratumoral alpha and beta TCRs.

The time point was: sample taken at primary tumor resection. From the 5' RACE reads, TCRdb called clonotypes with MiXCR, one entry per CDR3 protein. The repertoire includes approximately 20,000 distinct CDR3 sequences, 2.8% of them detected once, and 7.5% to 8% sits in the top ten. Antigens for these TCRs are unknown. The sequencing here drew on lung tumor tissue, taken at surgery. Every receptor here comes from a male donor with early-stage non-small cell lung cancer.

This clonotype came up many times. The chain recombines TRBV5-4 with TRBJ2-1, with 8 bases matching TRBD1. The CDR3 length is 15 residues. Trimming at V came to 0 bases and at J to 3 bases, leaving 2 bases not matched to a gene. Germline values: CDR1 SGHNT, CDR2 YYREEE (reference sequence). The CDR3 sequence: CASSLGQGFYNEQFF. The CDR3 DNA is TGTGCCAGCAGCTTGGGACAGGGGTTCTACAATGAGCAGTTCTTC. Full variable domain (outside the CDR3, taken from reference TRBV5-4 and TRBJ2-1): ETGVTQSPTHLIKTRGQQVTLRCSSQSGHNTVSWYQQALGQGPQFIFQYYREEENGRGNFPPRFSGLQFPNYSSELNVNALELDDSALYLCASSLGQGFYNEQFFGPGTRLTVL.

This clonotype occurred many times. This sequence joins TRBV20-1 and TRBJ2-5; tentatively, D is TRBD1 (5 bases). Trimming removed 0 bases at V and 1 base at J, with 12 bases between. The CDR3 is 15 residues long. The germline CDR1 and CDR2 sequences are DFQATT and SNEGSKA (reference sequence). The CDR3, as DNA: TGCAGTGCTAGAGATAAGGACACTCTCCAAGAGACCCAGTACTTC. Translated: CSARDKDTLQETQYF.

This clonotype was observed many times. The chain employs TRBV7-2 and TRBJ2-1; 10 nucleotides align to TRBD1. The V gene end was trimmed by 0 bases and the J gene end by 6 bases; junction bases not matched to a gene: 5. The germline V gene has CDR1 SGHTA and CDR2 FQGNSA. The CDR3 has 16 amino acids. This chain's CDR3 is CASSLAGTGVSNEQFF. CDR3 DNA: TGTGCCAGCAGCTTAGCCGGGACAGGGGTAAGCAATGAGCAGTTCTTC.

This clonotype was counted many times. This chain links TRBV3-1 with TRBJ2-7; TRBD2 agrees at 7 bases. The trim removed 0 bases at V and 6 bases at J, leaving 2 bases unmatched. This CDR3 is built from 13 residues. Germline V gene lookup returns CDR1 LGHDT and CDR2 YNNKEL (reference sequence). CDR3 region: CASSQDVAGEQYF. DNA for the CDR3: TGTGCCAGCAGCCAAGACGTAGCGGGCGAGCAGTACTTC.

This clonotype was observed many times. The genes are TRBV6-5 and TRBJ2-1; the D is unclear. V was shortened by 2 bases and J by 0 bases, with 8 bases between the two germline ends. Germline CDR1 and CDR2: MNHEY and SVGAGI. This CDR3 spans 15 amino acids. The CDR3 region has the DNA TGTGCCAGCAGTTACGACGAGAGCTCCTACAATGAGCAGTTCTTC. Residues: CASSYDESSYNEQFF.

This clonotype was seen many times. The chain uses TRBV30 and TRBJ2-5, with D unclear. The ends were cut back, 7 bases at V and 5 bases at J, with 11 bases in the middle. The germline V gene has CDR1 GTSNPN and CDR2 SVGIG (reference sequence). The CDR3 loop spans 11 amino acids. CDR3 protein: CASYVMETQYF. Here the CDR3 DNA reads TGTGCCTCGTACGTGATGGAGACCCAGTACTTC.

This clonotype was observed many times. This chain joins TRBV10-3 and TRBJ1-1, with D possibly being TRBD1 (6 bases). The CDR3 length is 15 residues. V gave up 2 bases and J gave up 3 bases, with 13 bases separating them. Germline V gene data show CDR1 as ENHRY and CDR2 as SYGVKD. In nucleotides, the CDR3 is TGTGCCATCAGTGAGCCTATCGGACAGCACACTGAAGCTTTCTTT. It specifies CAISEPIGQHTEAFF.

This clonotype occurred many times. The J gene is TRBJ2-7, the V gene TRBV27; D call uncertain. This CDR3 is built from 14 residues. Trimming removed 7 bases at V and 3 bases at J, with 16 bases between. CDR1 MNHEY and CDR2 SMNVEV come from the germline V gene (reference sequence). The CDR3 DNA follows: TGTGCCAGCAACGCCCCCGGCAAGAACTACGAGCAGTACTTC. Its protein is CASNAPGKNYEQYF.

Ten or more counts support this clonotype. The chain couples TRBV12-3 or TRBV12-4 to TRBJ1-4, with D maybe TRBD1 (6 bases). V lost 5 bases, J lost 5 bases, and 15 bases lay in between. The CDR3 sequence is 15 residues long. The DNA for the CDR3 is TGTGCCAGCAGTGGGGTTGGGGGCGTCAATGAAAAACTGTTTTTT. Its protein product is CASSGVGGVNEKLFF.

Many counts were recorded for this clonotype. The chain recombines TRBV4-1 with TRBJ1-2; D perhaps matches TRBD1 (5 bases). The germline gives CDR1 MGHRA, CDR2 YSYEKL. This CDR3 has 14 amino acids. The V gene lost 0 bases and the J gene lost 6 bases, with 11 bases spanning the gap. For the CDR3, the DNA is TGCGCCAGCAGCCAAGAAACGGGGCAACATGGCTACACCTTC. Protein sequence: CASSQETGQHGYTF.